This T cell receptor beta chain originates from a study of blood T cells in healthy people across ages. Germline CDR1 reads MNHEY; CDR2 reads SMNVEV (reference sequence). This CDR3 is 16 amino acids long. Through a sample-barcoded 5' primer and a J-beta primer mix, a second PCR was run for roughly 6 to 12 cycles. TCRdb analysed the 5' RACE reads with MiXCR anew, one entry per CDR3 protein. The sample records under 700,000 distinct CDR3 sequences, about 25% being singletons. These data were also filed under a second study, of T cells of mothers and their children.

The sample comprised blood. This receptor was taken from a boy younger than 18 in good health. The chain employs TRBV27 and TRBJ2-5; 14 bases match TRBD2. The assigned J gene may be wrong: the sequence end matches TRBJ2-1 better. The CDR3 is CASSLSRLAGGQEQFF. In DNA form, the CDR3 reads TGTGCCAGCAGTTTATCTAGACTAGCGGGGGGGCAAGAGCAGTTCTTC.